What follows describes a single T cell receptor beta chain. Its antigen is unidentified. CDR3 length equals 13 residues. Trimming took 0 bases from V and 7 from J, leaving 9 bases between them. Germline lookup yields CDR1 SGHAT and CDR2 FQNNGV. Second doses were pooled across both intervals (about 4 or about 12 weeks). Profiled with immunoSEQ multiplex PCR; TCRdb holds only in-frame clones, not every one. The sample contains 150,000 or so clones, over 80% of which appear only once. This sample is part of a study of T cell responses to AZD1222 COVID-19 vaccine. Study-level points and caveats: Most donors were white British, females outnumbered males, and clonal diversity was possibly underestimated. Vaccine-associated CD4 TCRs ranged over spike, dominating at 160-218 and 743-854. After the peak T cell response, and only then, were repertoires sampled.

The source is an adult who received the AZD1222 COVID-19 vaccine. The J gene is TRBJ1-1, the V gene TRBV11-2; no reliable D call. The input for sequencing was peripheral blood, taken 28 days after the second AZD1222 dose. CDR3 DNA: TGTGCCAGCAGCTTAGAGGGGAGGGTTGAAGCTTTCTTT. Protein: CASSLEGRVEAFF.